The 22 T cell receptor beta chains below all came from one sample that was sequenced in a study of control samples from healthy donors and cancer patients. Using immunoSEQ multiplex PCR, the repertoire was profiled, and TCRdb retains in-frame clones only, with some absent. The data contain over 100,000 clones, roughly 88% of them singletons. The sample was blood. The source is a man aged 50 to 60 in good health.

V gene TRBV7-8 combines with J gene TRBJ2-7; D is uncertain. The germline CDR1 and CDR2 sequences are SGHVS and FQNEAQ. This CDR3 is built from 13 residues. The germline V and J ends were trimmed by 2 bases and 5 bases, with 10 bases remaining between them. The CDR3 nucleotides read TGTGCCAGCAGCTTAATAGTCGCAAACGAGCAGTACTTC. Translating gives CASSLIVANEQYF.

V usage is TRBV28 and J usage is TRBJ1-1; tentative D call: TRBD1 (6 bases). CDR3 length: 15 amino acids. The germline V gene has CDR1 MDHEN and CDR2 SYDVKM. Trimming took off 3 bases at V and 3 bases at J, with 14 bases between the two ends. CDR3 amino acids: CASSFWGRRDTEAFF. DNA for the CDR3: TGTGCCAGCAGTTTCTGGGGGCGAAGAGACACTGAAGCTTTCTTT.

This chain joins TRBV11-3 and TRBJ2-1, with TRBD1 matching over 7 bases. V shed 5 bases, J shed 16 bases, and the junction held 11 bases outside the gene matches. This CDR3 comprises 12 residues. The germline V gene has CDR1 SGHNT and CDR2 YENEEA. Here the CDR3 DNA reads TGTGCCAGCAGCCTTTTAGGGACAGTCATATTCTTC. As protein: CASSLLGTVIFF.

The chain couples TRBV29-1 to TRBJ2-3; D tentatively fits TRBD1 or TRBD2 (7 bases each). Per the germline V gene, CDR1 is SQVTM and CDR2 is ANQGSEA. V lost 7 bases to trimming and J lost 2 bases, with 19 bases between them. CDR3 length: 15 residues. CDR3 sequence (DNA): TGCAGCGGGGGAGGGGGCTCCTCGAACACAGATACGCAGTATTTT. Its translation: CSGGGGSSNTDTQYF.

The chain is built from TRBV19 and TRBJ2-5; no firm D call. The CDR3 runs to 16 residues. The V gene's germline CDR1 is LNHDA and CDR2 SQIVND (reference sequence). Trimming pared 2 bases from V and 2 bases from J, leaving 15 bases between. The CDR3 DNA sequence: TGTGCCAGTAGTATATACGCGAGCCTTGGGCAAGAGACCCAGTACTTC. This sequence encodes CASSIYASLGQETQYF.

A single count supports this clone. The chain couples TRBV7-9 to TRBJ2-1; TRBD1 aligns across 8 bases. V was clipped by 5 bases and J by 3 bases; unmatched bases: 9. The CDR3 is 16 amino acids. CDR1 and CDR2 from the germline V gene are SEHNR and FQNEAQ (reference sequence). The CDR3 bases are TGTGCCAGCAGCCGAGGTCGGGACAGGCACTACAATGAGCAGTTCTTC. Protein product: CASSRGRDRHYNEQFF.

This rearrangement joins TRBV7-9 to TRBJ2-3; D unclear. From germline, CDR1 is SEHNR and CDR2 FQNEAQ (reference sequence). The CDR3 covers 17 residues. Trimming left V 1 base short and J 1 base short, with 15 bases between. This chain's CDR3 is CASSLEKPTAGTDTQYF. CDR3 coding DNA: TGTGCCAGCAGCTTAGAAAAACCGACCGCTGGCACAGATACGCAGTATTTT.

The chain is built from TRBV5-5 and TRBJ1-5; D is unresolved. Trimming pared 6 bases from V and 3 bases from J, leaving 22 bases between. The CDR3 loop spans 17 amino acids. In germline, CDR1 is SGHKS, CDR2 YYEKEE (reference sequence). The CDR3 region has the DNA TGTGCCAGCATCCTGGGTCCCCCGGGGTTGGACAATCAGCCCCAGCATTTT. Amino acid sequence: CASILGPPGLDNQPQHF. Looking up the rest from reference TRBV5-5 and TRBJ1-5 gives the full variable domain: DAGVTQSPTHLIKTRGQQVTLRCSPISGHKSVSWYQQVLGQGPQFIFQYYEKEERGRGNFPDRFSARQFPNYSSELNVNALLLGDSALYLCASILGPPGLDNQPQHFGDGTRLSIL.

This chain uses TRBV12-3 or TRBV12-4 with TRBJ1-1; possibly TRBD1 for D (5 bases). CDR3 length: 13 amino acids. Deletions cut 1 base from V and 8 bases from J, with 11 bases between. The CDR3 sequence is CASSLVGTNEAFF. The DNA for the CDR3 is TGTGCCAGCAGTTTAGTCGGGACCAACGAAGCTTTCTTT.

The CDR3 DNA reads as TGTGCCAGCTCACCACCGCGTCGACAGGCCTATGGCTACACCTTC. Translated, it gives CASSPPRRQAYGYTF. The chain combines TRBV18 with TRBJ1-2, with D possibly being TRBD1 (6 bases). Germline V gives CDR1 KGHSH, CDR2 LQKENI. This CDR3 has 15 residues. The V end was cut by 0 bases, the J end by 4 bases, with 12 bases between. The full variable domain, rest sourced from reference TRBV18 and TRBJ1-2, is NAGVMQNPRHLVRRRGQEARLRCSPMKGHSHVYWYRQLPEEGLKFMVYLQKENIIDESGMPKERFSAEFPKEGPSILRIQQVVRGDSAAYFCASSPPRRQAYGYTFGSGTRLTVV.

The rearrangement joins TRBV19 to TRBJ2-3, with D perhaps TRBD2 (6 bases). The ends were cut back, 3 bases at V and 2 bases at J, with 15 bases in the middle. The CDR3 is 16 amino acids. Looked up from germline, CDR1 is LNHDA and CDR2 is SQIVND (reference sequence). The CDR3 coding sequence is TGTGCCAGTAGTATGGAACTAGCAGATTACACAGATACGCAGTATTTT. Translated, it gives CASSMELADYTDTQYF.

There are a few counts of this clone. The chain is built from TRBV30 and TRBJ1-6; D possibly corresponds to TRBD1 (5 bases). V was cut by 0 bases and J by 7 bases, with 13 bases left in between. The CDR3 runs 15 residues. Germline V gene data show CDR1 as GTSNPN and CDR2 as SVGIG (reference sequence). In DNA, the CDR3 is TGTGCCTGGAGTGTAGGAACGACAGCCAATTCACCCCTCCACTTT. Translating it yields CAWSVGTTANSPLHF.

The chain links TRBV12-5 to TRBJ2-5; 10 bases are a match to TRBD1. V gave up 6 bases and J gave up 3 bases; unmatched junction bases: 4. The CDR3 spans 14 residues. Looked up from germline, CDR1 is LGHNT and CDR2 is FRNRAP. CDR3 DNA: TGTGCTAGTGGCTCCGGGACAGGGGAAGAGACCCAGTACTTC. As protein: CASGSGTGEETQYF.

The V call is TRBV5-1, the J call TRBJ2-5, with 7 bases identical to TRBD1. V shed 2 bases, J shed 2 bases, and the junction held 9 bases outside the gene matches. The CDR3 loop spans 16 amino acids. Per the germline V gene, CDR1 is SGHRS and CDR2 is YFSETQ. The CDR3 protein is CASSFPWGQTQETQYF. The DNA of the CDR3 is TGCGCCAGCAGCTTCCCCTGGGGACAGACACAAGAGACCCAGTACTTC.

The V and J genes are TRBV6-1 and TRBJ1-5; TRBD1 might be the D (5 bases). CDR1 and CDR2 from the germline V gene are MNHNS and SASEGT. Trimming cost V 1 base and J 2 bases, with 12 bases left between them. The CDR3 consists of 16 residues. CDR3 sequence (DNA): TGTGCCAGCAGTGAAGTGGGGGGGTTCGGCAATCAGCCCCAGCATTTT. Its translation is CASSEVGGFGNQPQHF.

This chain links TRBV13 with TRBJ2-1; D is undetermined. In germline, CDR1 is PRHDT, CDR2 FYEKMQ (reference sequence). Trimming took 3 bases from V and 0 from J, leaving 15 bases between them. CDR3 length: 17 residues. The CDR3 spells CASSFTGQESSYNEQFF. Written as DNA, the CDR3 is TGTGCCAGCAGCTTTACCGGCCAGGAAAGCTCCTACAATGAGCAGTTCTTC.

The rearrangement links TRBV20-1 to TRBJ1-5, with D perhaps matching TRBD1 (5 bases). Trimming left V 6 bases short and J 4 bases short, with 16 bases between. Germline CDR1 and CDR2: DFQATT and SNEGSKA (reference sequence). This CDR3 has 14 residues. This CDR3 reads CSASPGERNQPQHF. In DNA, the CDR3 is TGCAGTGCCAGTCCGGGGGAGAGGAATCAGCCCCAGCATTTT.

The chain employs TRBV6-6 and TRBJ2-1; D is unclear. Per germline, CDR1 MNHNY and CDR2 SVGAGI (reference sequence). The CDR3 totals 13 residues. Trimming removed 0 bases from V and 6 bases from J, with 6 bases in between. The CDR3 protein is CASSYSDTNEQFF. CDR3 in DNA: TGTGCCAGCAGTTACTCGGATACCAATGAGCAGTTCTTC.

With regard to this clone: At one of its ends the junction is not consistent with the germline gene, which may arise from a read error. This rearrangement joins TRBV7-8 to TRBJ2-7; D unresolved. The CDR3 is 13 amino acids. Germline CDR1 reads SGHVS; CDR2 reads FQNEAQ. DNA of the CDR3: TGTGCCAGCAGATTAGACGAAACCTACGAGCAGTACTTC. Protein sequence: CASRLDETYEQYF.

The chain couples TRBV30 to TRBJ1-6; D not certain. Trimming stripped 1 base from V and 6 bases from J, with 13 bases between. This CDR3 is built from 15 residues. CDR1 is GTSNPN and CDR2 is SVGIG in the germline V gene (reference sequence). CDR3 protein: CAWSGRAYLNSPLHF. The CDR3 DNA reads TGTGCCTGGAGTGGCCGGGCCTATCTTAATTCACCCCTCCACTTT.

The CDR3 protein is CASSSPMGLTDTQYF. The CDR3 DNA sequence: TGTGCCAGCAGCTCCCCTATGGGCCTCACAGATACGCAGTATTTT. The chain uses TRBV9 and TRBJ2-3; D is unclear. V lost 4 bases to trimming and J lost 2 bases, with 14 bases between them. The length of the CDR3 is 15 residues. The germline V gene has CDR1 SGDLS and CDR2 YYNGEE.

The rearrangement links TRBV5-8 to TRBJ2-2; 8 positions agree with TRBD1. The CDR3 runs to 17 residues. V trimming: 1 base; J trimming: 4 bases; junction bases outside the gene matches: 9. CDR1 is SGHTS, CDR2 YDEGEE, per germline. CDR3 bases: TGTGCCAGCAGCTTGTTGTATGGGACAGGACGCACCGGGGAGCTGTTTTTT. Translated, it gives CASSLLYGTGRTGELFF.